This is a list of T cell receptor beta chains from one sample in a study of cytomegalovirus exposure and HLA in healthy donors. Profiled with immunoSEQ multiplex PCR; TCRdb holds only in-frame clones, not every one. The table shows some 170,000 clones, with 86% occurring only once. Input material: PBMCs. The receptor set was obtained from a man between 18 and 29 years old in good health and CMV-seropositive. CDR3s include the opening cysteine and the closing phenylalanine or tryptophan. The D gene is left open where the match is weak. A row's size may be missing; if present it is once, few, many or a size class.

>-|-|TRBV29-1|TRBJ1-5
CSAAHERNQPQHF
TGCAGCGCCGCACATGAGAGGAATCAGCCCCAGCATTTT
>-|TRBD2|TRBV7-2|TRBJ2-2
CASSLWGGNTGELFF
TGTGCCAGCAGCTTATGGGGGGGAAACACCGGGGAGCTGTTTTTT
>-|TRBD2|TRBV29-1|TRBJ2-5
CSVRFGSGGAQETQYF
TGCAGCGTCCGGTTCGGTAGCGGGGGGGCTCAGGAGACCCAGTACTTC
>-|TRBD1|TRBV29-1|TRBJ1-1
CSVHGQGGTEAFF
TGCAGCGTTCACGGACAGGGGGGGACTGAAGCTTTCTTT
>-|-|TRBV19|TRBJ2-2
CASSSQGNTGELFF
TGTGCCAGTAGTAGTCAGGGGAACACCGGGGAGCTGTTTTTT
>few|-|TRBV7-6|TRBJ2-3
CASSLAVRGRDTQYF
TGTGCCAGCAGCTTAGCGGTCAGGGGCAGAGATACGCAGTATTTT
>-|-|TRBV7-2|TRBJ2-1
CASSLRQGEYNEQFF
TGTGCCAGCAGCTTGCGACAAGGCGAATACAATGAGCAGTTCTTC
>-|TRBD1|TRBV5-1|TRBJ2-7
CASSLGWATRDSSYEQYF
TGCGCCAGCAGCTTGGGCTGGGCGACACGGGACAGCTCCTACGAGCAGTACTTC
>-|-|TRBV6-5|TRBJ1-2
CATRTALYGYTF
TGTGCCACACGGACAGCACTCTATGGCTACACCTTC
>-|-|TRBV6-6|TRBJ1-1
CASSSAQRRNTEAFF
TGTGCCAGCAGTTCCGCACAGAGACGGAACACTGAAGCTTTCTTT
>-|-|TRBV7-9|TRBJ2-1
CASSLAKGQWNEQFF
TGTGCCAGCAGCTTAGCGAAGGGACAATGGAATGAGCAGTTCTTC
>-|TRBD1|TRBV28|TRBJ1-2
CATKGRDRGRPPYGYTF
TGTGCCACCAAGGGACGGGACAGGGGCCGACCACCCTATGGCTACACCTTC
>-|-|TRBV13|TRBJ2-5
CASSQMQETQYF
TGTGCCAGCAGCCAGATGCAAGAGACCCAGTACTTC
>-|TRBD1|TRBV4-3|TRBJ1-1
CASSQEQGTEAFF
TGCGCCAGCAGCCAAGAACAGGGGACTGAAGCTTTCTTT
>-|-|TRBV10-1|TRBJ1-2
CASNRSPYGYTF
TGCGCCAGCAACCGGTCTCCCTATGGCTACACCTTC
>few|-|TRBV5-1|TRBJ1-2
CASSSRGNANYGYTF
TGCGCCAGCAGCTCTCGCGGTAACGCTAACTATGGCTACACCTTC
>few|-|TRBV13|TRBJ2-7
CASSREDEQYF
TGTGCCAGCAGCCGCGAGGACGAGCAGTACTTC
>-|-|TRBV18|TRBJ2-2
CASSPPGGEAGELFF
TGTGCCAGCTCACCACCGGGTGGAGAGGCCGGGGAGCTGTTTTTT
>-|-|TRBV19|TRBJ1-4
CASSIVPIALPHYATNEKLFF
TGTGCCAGTAGTATAGTCCCAATAGCACTTCCCCACTATGCAACTAATGAAAAACTGTTTTTT
>-|-|TRBV2|TRBJ1-1
CASSELDIEAFF
TGTGCCAGCAGTGAGTTAGATATAGAAGCTTTCTTT
>-|-|TRBV6-6|TRBJ1-1
CASTWNTEAFF
TGTGCCAGCACGTGGAACACTGAAGCTTTCTTT
>-|TRBD2|TRBV14|TRBJ2-1
CASSQFLGTGLVAGNEQFF
TGTGCCAGCAGCCAGTTCTTAGGAACAGGCTTGGTAGCGGGGAATGAGCAGTTCTTC
>medium-sized|TRBD2|TRBV7-8|TRBJ2-2
CASRGSQNTGELFF
TGTGCCAGCCGCGGGAGCCAGAACACCGGGGAGCTGTTTTTT
>-|TRBD1|TRBV7-2|TRBJ2-1
CASSDRAYYNEQFF
TGTGCCAGCAGCGACAGGGCTTACTACAATGAGCAGTTCTTC
>once|-|TRBV27|TRBJ2-6
CASSPQGGGANVLTF
TGTGCCAGCAGCCCACAGGGTGGAGGGGCCAACGTCCTGACTTTC
>-|-|TRBV4-3|TRBJ2-3
CASSPTGDTQYF
TGCGCCAGCAGCCCTACAGGAGATACGCAGTATTTT
>once|TRBD1|TRBV28|TRBJ1-4
CASTYRDSYEKLFF
TGTGCCAGCACATACCGGGACAGCTATGAAAAACTGTTTTTT
>once|-|TRBV9|TRBJ2-3
CASSVASDTQYF
TGTGCCAGCAGCGTAGCATCAGATACGCAGTATTTT
>once|-|TRBV5-1|TRBJ2-7
CASSRGYEGSYEQYF
TGCGCCAGCAGTAGGGGGTACGAGGGTTCCTACGAGCAGTACTTC
>-|-|TRBV11-3|TRBJ2-7
CASSLGQNYEQYF
TGTGCCAGCAGCTTAGGGCAAAACTACGAGCAGTACTTC
>-|-|TRBV6-5|TRBJ1-2
CASSPLGGGYGYTF
TGTGCCAGCAGCCCCCTGGGAGGGGGCTATGGCTACACCTTC
>-|TRBD2|TRBV6-5|TRBJ2-7
CASSYGGRDSYEQYF
TGTGCCAGCAGTTACGGGGGGAGGGACTCCTACGAGCAGTACTTC
>-|-|TRBV9|TRBJ1-1
CATTPFEGSEAFF
TGTGCCACTACCCCTTTTGAGGGCTCTGAAGCTTTCTTT
>few|TRBD1|TRBV29-1|TRBJ2-7
CSTQGGQGYEQYF
TGCAGCACCCAAGGGGGACAGGGCTACGAGCAGTACTTC
>-|-|TRBV6-5|TRBJ2-5
CASSYGRGGSETQYF
TGTGCCAGCAGTTACGGTCGGGGTGGTAGCGAGACCCAGTACTTC
>-|TRBD1|TRBV9|TRBJ1-1
CASSPWGTGNTEAFF
TGTGCCAGCAGCCCGTGGGGGACAGGGAACACTGAAGCTTTCTTT
>-|-|TRBV4-3|TRBJ1-2
CASSQAEVAYGYTF
TGCGCCAGCAGCCAAGCGGAGGTGGCCTATGGCTACACCTTC
>-|-|TRBV6-1|TRBJ1-4
CASSGQWGREKLFF
TGTGCCAGCAGTGGACAGTGGGGTCGTGAAAAACTGTTTTTT
>-|-|TRBV4-2|TRBJ2-3
CASSQDEGRSRDTQYF
TGTGCCAGCAGCCAAGATGAGGGTAGGTCCCGAGATACGCAGTATTTT
>-|-|TRBV7-9|TRBJ1-5
CASCMAGQPQHF
TGTGCCAGCTGTATGGCGGGGCAGCCCCAGCATTTT
>-|TRBD2|TRBV27|TRBJ2-1
CASSLRPSGYNEQFF
TGTGCCAGCAGTTTACGGCCTAGCGGATACAATGAGCAGTTCTTC
>-|TRBD1|TRBV6-5|TRBJ1-3
CASSRRTGWDTIYF
TGTGCCAGCAGTCGACGGACAGGGTGGGACACCATATATTTT
>-|-|TRBV27|TRBJ1-1
CASTSFWGGENTEAFF
TGTGCCAGCACTTCGTTTTGGGGGGGCGAGAACACTGAAGCTTTCTTT
>-|-|TRBV27|TRBJ2-2
CASSLRGARTGELFF
TGTGCCAGCAGTTTACGGGGGGCACGCACCGGGGAGCTGTTTTTT
>-|-|TRBV6-5|TRBJ1-4
CASSTGTWEKKLFF
TGTGCCAGCAGTACCGGGACATGGGAGAAAAAACTGTTTTTT
>-|-|TRBV9|TRBJ2-7
CASSPGTYYEQYF
TGTGCCAGCAGCCCCGGGACTTATTACGAGCAGTACTTC
>-|TRBD2|TRBV4-3|TRBJ2-7
CASSQALAGKIYEQYF
TGCGCCAGCAGCCAGGCACTAGCGGGAAAGATTTACGAGCAGTACTTC
>-|TRBD2|TRBV5-4|TRBJ2-2
CASRTGGDTGELFF
TGTGCCAGCAGGACCGGGGGGGACACCGGGGAGCTGTTTTTT